Listed below are T cell receptor beta chains from one sample, sequenced in a study of OX40 agonist ivuxolimab in advanced cancers. TCRdb keeps only in-frame clones here, not all; method: immunoSEQ multiplex PCR. This table holds tens of thousands of clones, 75% to 85% found once. Sequences were derived from CD4+ or CD8+ T cells sorted from blood, sampled in a trial of the OX40 agonist ivuxolimab. All receptors come from an adult with an advanced solid tumor such as melanoma, head and neck, liver or kidney cancer. Each CDR3 is given with its conserved first and last residue. A D gene is named only where the DNA matches it firmly. Clone size is stated in some rows and not others, as once, few, many or a class when expanded.

d_gene: TRBD1; len: 18; j_gene: TRBJ1-4; abundance: -; v_gene: TRBV5-1; CDR3aa: CASSLNQGAGTANEKLFF; CDR3nt: TGCGCCAGCAGCTTGAACCAGGGGGCGGGTACGGCTAATGAAAAACTGTTTTTT
d_gene: TRBD2; len: 15; j_gene: TRBJ2-3; abundance: -; v_gene: TRBV7-3; CDR3aa: CASSRAGGNTDTQYF; CDR3nt: TGTGCCAGCAGCCGAGCGGGGGGTAACACAGATACGCAGTATTTT
d_gene: -; len: 13; j_gene: TRBJ2-6; abundance: -; v_gene: TRBV5-1; CDR3aa: CASSVPGANVLTF; CDR3nt: TGCGCCAGCAGCGTCCCTGGGGCCAACGTCCTGACTTTC
d_gene: -; len: 16; j_gene: TRBJ1-4; abundance: -; v_gene: TRBV18; CDR3aa: CASSPQEGATNEKLFF; CDR3nt: TGTGCCAGCTCACCCCAGGAAGGGGCAACTAATGAAAAACTGTTTTTT
d_gene: -; len: 15; j_gene: TRBJ1-5; abundance: once; v_gene: TRBV5-1; CDR3aa: CARSLAGGGNQPQHF; CDR3nt: TGCGCCCGCAGCTTGGCCGGGGGGGGCAATCAGCCCCAGCATTTT
d_gene: -; len: 13; j_gene: TRBJ1-2; abundance: -; v_gene: TRBV18; CDR3aa: CASSAEVRRGYTF; CDR3nt: TGTGCCAGCTCAGCGGAAGTGAGGAGGGGCTACACCTTC
d_gene: -; len: 13; j_gene: TRBJ1-3; abundance: -; v_gene: TRBV19; CDR3aa: CASTHGVGNTIYF; CDR3nt: TGTGCCAGTACCCATGGGGTTGGAAACACCATATATTTT
d_gene: -; len: 13; j_gene: TRBJ2-5; abundance: -; v_gene: TRBV7-3; CDR3aa: CASSLRVRSEQYF; CDR3nt: TGTGCCAGCAGCTTAAGGGTCCGTTCGGAGCAGTACTTC
d_gene: -; len: 14; j_gene: TRBJ1-5; abundance: -; v_gene: TRBV27; CDR3aa: CASSLGYKNQPQHF; CDR3nt: TGTGCCAGCAGTTTGGGGTATAAGAATCAGCCCCAGCATTTT
d_gene: -; len: 13; j_gene: TRBJ2-5; abundance: -; v_gene: TRBV10-2; CDR3aa: CASREDSQETQYF; CDR3nt: TGCGCCAGCAGGGAGGACAGTCAAGAGACCCAGTACTTC
d_gene: TRBD1; len: 14; j_gene: TRBJ2-7; abundance: -; v_gene: TRBV19; CDR3aa: CASNDRASSYEQYF; CDR3nt: TGTGCCAGTAACGACAGGGCGAGCTCCTACGAGCAGTACTTC
d_gene: -; len: 14; j_gene: TRBJ1-3; abundance: few; v_gene: TRBV6-5; CDR3aa: CASSSGFTGNTIYF; CDR3nt: TGTGCCAGCAGTTCCGGGTTTACCGGAAACACCATATATTTT
d_gene: TRBD1; len: 15; j_gene: TRBJ1-5; abundance: -; v_gene: TRBV4-1; CDR3aa: CASSRQDRGNQPQHF; CDR3nt: TGCGCCAGCAGCCGCCAAGACAGGGGCAATCAGCCCCAGCATTTT
d_gene: TRBD1; len: 13; j_gene: TRBJ1-1; abundance: -; v_gene: TRBV30; CDR3aa: CAWGQERDTEAFF; CDR3nt: TGTGCCTGGGGACAGGAGCGCGACACTGAAGCTTTCTTT
d_gene: -; len: 14; j_gene: TRBJ1-2; abundance: -; v_gene: TRBV18; CDR3aa: CASSPGGANYGYTF; CDR3nt: TGTGCCAGCTCACCAGGGGGAGCTAACTATGGCTACACCTTC
d_gene: -; len: 14; j_gene: TRBJ1-1; abundance: -; v_gene: TRBV6-5; CDR3aa: CASSYSSLNTEAFF; CDR3nt: TGTGCCAGCAGTTATAGTAGTCTGAACACTGAAGCTTTCTTT
d_gene: TRBD2; len: 16; j_gene: TRBJ2-2; abundance: few; v_gene: TRBV2; CDR3aa: CASSEGLAGATGELFF; CDR3nt: TGTGCCAGCAGTGAAGGCCTAGCGGGAGCCACCGGGGAGCTGTTTTTT
d_gene: -; len: 14; j_gene: TRBJ2-1; abundance: once; v_gene: TRBV19; CDR3aa: CATWPGSKPNEQFF; CDR3nt: TGTGCCACTTGGCCGGGCTCCAAACCCAATGAGCAGTTCTTC
d_gene: -; len: 14; j_gene: TRBJ1-1; abundance: -; v_gene: TRBV5-6; CDR3aa: CASQRETRVTEAFF; CDR3nt: TGTGCCAGCCAAAGGGAGACAAGGGTTACCGAAGCTTTCTTT
d_gene: TRBD2; len: 16; j_gene: TRBJ2-2; abundance: -; v_gene: TRBV4-1; CDR3aa: CASSARAGGSTGELFF; CDR3nt: TGCGCCAGCAGCGCACGAGCCGGGGGGAGCACCGGGGAGCTGTTTTTT
d_gene: -; len: 14; j_gene: TRBJ1-2; abundance: -; v_gene: TRBV10-3; CDR3aa: CAISEKPPPDGYTF; CDR3nt: TGTGCCATCAGTGAGAAGCCCCCTCCTGATGGCTACACCTTC
d_gene: -; len: 16; j_gene: TRBJ2-3; abundance: -; v_gene: TRBV5-6; CDR3aa: CASSLFRQGSTDTQYF; CDR3nt: TGTGCCAGCAGCTTGTTCCGGCAAGGAAGCACAGATACGCAGTATTTT
d_gene: TRBD2; len: 18; j_gene: TRBJ2-5; abundance: -; v_gene: TRBV7-2; CDR3aa: CASSLGGLAGGFQETQYF; CDR3nt: TGTGCCAGCAGCCTAGGGGGACTAGCGGGAGGCTTCCAAGAGACCCAGTACTTC
d_gene: TRBD2; len: 15; j_gene: TRBJ2-2; abundance: -; v_gene: TRBV10-3; CDR3aa: CATNLAGAGTGELFF; CDR3nt: TGTGCCACGAATTTAGCGGGGGCGGGGACCGGGGAGCTGTTTTTT
d_gene: -; len: 13; j_gene: TRBJ1-2; abundance: few; v_gene: TRBV6-5; CDR3aa: CASREVDNYGYTF; CDR3nt: TGTGCCAGCAGGGAGGTGGATAACTATGGCTACACCTTC
d_gene: TRBD1; len: 18; j_gene: TRBJ2-5; abundance: -; v_gene: TRBV10-3; CDR3aa: CAISGPNPSGQVLETQYF; CDR3nt: TGTGCCATCAGTGGCCCCAATCCCTCGGGACAGGTTTTAGAGACCCAGTACTTC
d_gene: -; len: 16; j_gene: TRBJ2-5; abundance: few; v_gene: TRBV5-1; CDR3aa: CASSMLGGFASDTQYF; CDR3nt: TGCGCCAGCAGCATGTTGGGGGGTTTTGCGTCGGATACCCAGTACTTC
d_gene: -; len: 15; j_gene: TRBJ1-2; abundance: -; v_gene: TRBV27; CDR3aa: CASSPEGTVNYGYTF; CDR3nt: TGTGCCAGCAGCCCCGAAGGAACAGTTAACTATGGCTACACCTTC
d_gene: TRBD1; len: 16; j_gene: TRBJ2-3; abundance: -; v_gene: TRBV7-3; CDR3aa: CASSLGQGPSTDTQYF; CDR3nt: TGTGCCAGCAGCTTAGGACAGGGTCCTAGCACAGATACGCAGTATTTT
d_gene: TRBD2; len: 15; j_gene: TRBJ2-1; abundance: -; v_gene: TRBV5-4; CDR3aa: CASSNPGGGYNEQFF; CDR3nt: TGTGCCAGCAGCAACCCGGGGGGAGGGTACAATGAGCAGTTCTTC
d_gene: -; len: 15; j_gene: TRBJ2-6; abundance: -; v_gene: TRBV5-1; CDR3aa: CASSFEGAGANVLTF; CDR3nt: TGCGCCAGCAGCTTTGAAGGGGCTGGGGCCAACGTCCTGACTTTC
d_gene: -; len: 16; j_gene: TRBJ1-2; abundance: -; v_gene: TRBV6-1; CDR3aa: CASSEVIQGTNYGYTF; CDR3nt: TGTGCCAGCAGTGAGGTCATACAGGGAACAAACTATGGCTACACCTTC
d_gene: TRBD1; len: 14; j_gene: TRBJ1-6; abundance: -; v_gene: TRBV11-2; CDR3aa: CASSIPGQGTPLHF; CDR3nt: TGTGCCAGCAGCATCCCGGGACAGGGTACACCCCTCCACTTT
d_gene: -; len: 16; j_gene: TRBJ2-1; abundance: -; v_gene: TRBV6-6; CDR3aa: CASSPLALSSYNEQFF; CDR3nt: TGTGCCAGCAGTCCTCTAGCGCTGAGCTCCTACAATGAGCAGTTCTTC
d_gene: -; len: 14; j_gene: TRBJ2-7; abundance: -; v_gene: TRBV11-2; CDR3aa: CASSAARGSYEQYF; CDR3nt: TGTGCCAGCAGCGCCGCCCGGGGGTCCTACGAGCAGTACTTC
d_gene: -; len: 14; j_gene: TRBJ2-1; abundance: -; v_gene: TRBV30; CDR3aa: CAWSVLATRGEQFF; CDR3nt: TGTGCCTGGAGTGTGTTAGCCACGCGGGGTGAGCAGTTCTTC
d_gene: TRBD1; len: 16; j_gene: TRBJ1-4; abundance: few; v_gene: TRBV5-1; CDR3aa: CASSYLPGQGNEKLFF; CDR3nt: TGCGCCAGCAGCTACTTACCGGGACAGGGAAATGAAAAACTGTTTTTT
d_gene: TRBD2; len: 16; j_gene: TRBJ2-5; abundance: -; v_gene: TRBV9; CDR3aa: CASSAQLAGAQETQYF; CDR3nt: TGTGCCAGCAGCGCACAACTAGCGGGGGCGCAAGAGACCCAGTACTTC
d_gene: -; len: 15; j_gene: TRBJ1-1; abundance: -; v_gene: TRBV5-5; CDR3aa: CASSSERQSWGEAFF; CDR3nt: TGTGCCAGCAGCTCGGAGAGACAGTCCTGGGGTGAAGCTTTCTTT
d_gene: TRBD2; len: 16; j_gene: TRBJ2-1; abundance: -; v_gene: TRBV19; CDR3aa: CASSPGGSGGYNEQFF; CDR3nt: TGTGCCAGTAGCCCTGGAGGTAGCGGGGGCTACAATGAGCAGTTCTTC
d_gene: TRBD2; len: 15; j_gene: TRBJ2-1; abundance: -; v_gene: TRBV18; CDR3aa: CASSLGGLGGNEQFF; CDR3nt: TGTGCCAGCTCACTCGGGGGACTAGGGGGCAATGAGCAGTTCTTC
d_gene: -; len: 13; j_gene: TRBJ1-1; abundance: -; v_gene: TRBV2; CDR3aa: CASSEAVGVAAFF; CDR3nt: TGTGCCAGCAGTGAAGCGGTTGGGGTAGCAGCTTTCTTT